The clone carrying this TCR beta chain was seen only once. Trimming cost V 4 bases and J 7 bases, with 27 bases left between them. This CDR3 region has 18 residues. Germline CDR1 is KGHDR and CDR2 is SFDVKD. Per the original data handling: Using reference gene primer amplification, nucleated cell counts were estimated. Generated by immunoSEQ multiplex PCR, the TCRdb table keeps only in-frame clones and is missing some. For V, J and clone size, that table is used; D and trimming come from the DNA. The sample has around 200,000 clones; approximately 91% are singletons. These data are taken from a study of blood T cell repertoires in COVID-19. Across the study: The cDNA or gDNA used as material had been derived from T cells, B-cell-depleted T cells, or PBMCs.

The gene calls are TRBV24-1 and TRBJ2-5, with D maybe TRBD2 (7 bases). Source material: peripheral blood. This TCR was recovered from a middle-aged man with acute or convalescent COVID-19. The CDR3 here is CATSDPDPQGGVKGTQYF. In DNA form, the CDR3 reads TGTGCCACCAGTGACCCAGACCCACAGGGAGGGGTTAAAGGGACCCAGTACTTC.